This section outlines one T cell receptor beta chain sequence together with its context. In the original processing: Amplification from reference gene primers served as the basis for estimated nucleated cell counts. Assay: immunoSEQ multiplex PCR; the TCRdb copy retains only in-frame clones and omits some. From that table come the V and J calls and clone size; the DNA was used to work out D and trimming. The sample consists of fewer than 200,000 clones, 70% to 80% of them appearing once. The data originate from a study of blood T cell repertoires in COVID-19. Study-wide context: The United States, Italy and Spain were the sources of the acute and convalescent COVID-19 samples. PBMCs, B-cell-depleted T cells, or T cells provided the cDNA or gDNA that made up the material.

Trimming cost V 7 bases and J 9 bases, with 15 bases left between them. CDR3 length: 12 residues. Germline V gene lookup returns CDR1 MDHEN and CDR2 SYDVKM. This chain joins TRBV28 and TRBJ1-2; no firm D call. This sequence was found in a woman in her fifties or sixties with active or convalescent COVID-19. The sample taken for sequencing was peripheral blood. CDR3 region: CASKQAQASYTF. The CDR3 coding sequence is TGTGCCAGCAAGCAAGCCCAGGCGAGCTACACCTTC.